This passage covers 28 T cell receptor beta chains from one sample sequenced in a study of radiation and T cells in renal cell carcinoma (TCRdb year 2020). Read against the paper, the sample's time point label means: blood 4 weeks post-SBRT, at nephrectomy. Sample treatment or condition, as interpreted from the label and publication: 15 Gy SBRT to primary tumor, nephrectomy 4 weeks later. Preparation of the library involved the immunoSEQ multiplex PCR assay. The table comes from immuneACCESS by way of TCRdb, which keeps in-frame sequences with V and J called. Part of the clones is missing from these tables; in studies checked, under half for an unresolved V gene and the rest for unknown reasons. The table for this sample lists approximately 92,000 clones; just under 85% of them were counted only once. The biggest ten clones account for roughly 10% of the sample. Specimen: blood, collected from a patient whose treatment included radiotherapy and nephrectomy. The receptors were gathered from a middle-aged man with renal cell carcinoma.

This chain uses TRBV20-1 with TRBJ2-1; 10 nucleotides line up with TRBD2. The germline V gene has CDR1 DFQATT and CDR2 SNEGSKA (reference sequence). V shed 4 bases, J shed 15 bases, and the junction held 6 bases outside the gene matches. The CDR3 covers 11 residues. The CDR3 loop is CSATSGSPPFF. The CDR3 nucleotides are TGCAGTGCTACTAGCGGGAGCCCCCCGTTCTTC.

The genes are TRBV6-5 and TRBJ1-5, with 9 bases that match TRBD1. The V gene end was trimmed by 5 bases and the J gene end by 5 bases; junction bases not matched to a gene: 7. The CDR3 has 15 residues. Per germline, CDR1 MNHEY and CDR2 SVGAGI. This CDR3 is CASSTGTGLDQPQHF. CDR3 DNA sequence: TGTGCCAGCAGTACCGGGACAGGGCTGGATCAGCCCCAGCATTTT.

The genes are TRBV4-1 and TRBJ2-1; D is possibly TRBD1 (6 bases). Trimming shortened V by 4 bases and J by 6 bases, and 19 bases separated the two germline ends. Germline CDR1 and CDR2: MGHRA and YSYEKL. The CDR3 contains 16 residues. CDR3 DNA sequence: TGCGCCAGCAGCCTGCAGGGCAGGGGAGTTTCCAATGAGCAGTTCTTC. Translated, it gives CASSLQGRGVSNEQFF.

The V call is TRBV30, the J call TRBJ2-5, with D unresolved. Trimming stripped 4 bases from V and 2 bases from J, with 11 bases between. CDR1 is GTSNPN, CDR2 SVGIG, per germline (reference sequence). The CDR3 runs 13 residues. The chain's CDR3 is CAWTPIGQETQYF. CDR3 sequence (DNA): TGTGCCTGGACCCCAATTGGGCAAGAGACCCAGTACTTC. The full variable domain, with the rest looked up from reference TRBV30 and TRBJ2-5, is SQTIHQWPATLVQPVGSPLSLECTVEGTSNPNLYWYRQAAGRGLQLLFYSVGIGQISSEVPQNLSASRPQDRQFILSSKKLLLSDSGFYLCAWTPIGQETQYFGPGTRLLVL.

The chain is built from TRBV9 and TRBJ1-1; 7 bases agree with TRBD1. Germline lookup yields CDR1 SGDLS and CDR2 YYNGEE. This CDR3 has 18 amino acids. V was pared by 3 bases and J by 0 bases, with 14 bases of the junction left unmatched. The CDR3 spells CASSEGPRQGYLNTEAFF. Here the CDR3 DNA reads TGTGCCAGCAGCGAGGGCCCACGACAGGGTTACCTGAACACTGAAGCTTTCTTT. Variable domain in full (rest from reference TRBV9 and TRBJ1-1): DSGVTQTPKHLITATGQRVTLRCSPRSGDLSVYWYQQSLDQGLQFLIQYYNGEERAKGNILERFSAQQFPDLHSELNLSSLELGDSALYFCASSEGPRQGYLNTEAFFGQGTRLTVV.

This clone was detected only once. J is TRBJ2-7 and V is TRBV11-2; a weak D match, TRBD2 (7 bases). This CDR3 contains 16 residues. Trimming removed 1 base at V and 4 bases at J, with 17 bases between. The germline V gene has CDR1 SGHAT and CDR2 FQNNGV. This chain's CDR3 is CASSLVLGGGTYEQYF. The DNA of the CDR3 is TGTGCCAGCAGCTTAGTCTTGGGCGGGGGCACTTACGAGCAGTACTTC.

The V gene is TRBV28, the J gene TRBJ1-2; unclear D gene. CDR3 size: 13 residues. V was shortened by 2 bases and J by 0 bases, with 4 bases between the two germline ends. Germline-derived CDR1 and CDR2 are MDHEN and SYDVKM. The CDR3 protein is CASSLQANYGYTF. The CDR3 DNA sequence: TGTGCCAGCAGTTTACAGGCTAACTATGGCTACACCTTC.

The chain combines TRBV21-1 with TRBJ2-5; TRBD2 is taken as the D call from the table, unchecked against the DNA. TRBV21-1 is a pseudogene segment. The CDR3 sequence is 20 residues long. The CDR3 is CASSKGIASGGHGSRETQYF. DNA for the CDR3: TGTGCCAGCAGCAAAGGAATCGCTAGCGGGGGGCACGGCTCAAGGGAGACCCAGTACTTC.

A few counts support this clone. The chain combines TRBV18 with TRBJ1-2; D is perhaps TRBD1 (5 bases). V shed 2 bases and J shed 3 bases, with 10 bases lying between them. The CDR3 extends over 14 amino acids. Germline V gene sequence: CDR1 KGHSH, CDR2 LQKENI. The CDR3 protein is CASSPFTGDYGYTF. The CDR3 coding sequence is TGTGCCAGCTCACCATTTACGGGGGACTATGGCTACACCTTC.

The chain combines TRBV5-1 with TRBJ2-5; tentatively, D is TRBD2 (5 bases). The ends were cut back, 0 bases at V and 8 bases at J, with 14 bases in the middle. From germline, CDR1 is SGHRS and CDR2 YFSETQ. The CDR3 is 14 residues long. CDR3 in amino acids: CASSLADGVVTQYF. The CDR3 DNA sequence: TGCGCCAGCAGCTTGGCCGACGGGGTAGTAACCCAGTACTTC.

The gene calls are TRBV19 and TRBJ2-7; D possibly matches TRBD1 or TRBD2 (6 bases each). Germline V gene sequence: CDR1 LNHDA, CDR2 SQIVND (reference sequence). The CDR3 is 16 residues long. V lost 5 bases to trimming and J lost 7 bases, with 24 bases between them. CDR3 nucleotides: TGTGCCAGTAGTCTCCGTGGCGGGACATGGGCCTTAGAGCAGTACTTC. It codes for CASSLRGGTWALEQYF.

CDR3 region: CASSLTSVWGVGSETQYF. The DNA of the CDR3 is TGTGCCAGCAGCTTAACCTCGGTCTGGGGGGTTGGTAGTGAGACCCAGTACTTC. V usage is TRBV13 and J usage is TRBJ2-5, with a tentative D call TRBD2 (6 bases). This CDR3 has 18 amino acids. V gave up 2 bases and J gave up 5 bases, with 24 bases separating them. Germline CDR1 is PRHDT and CDR2 is FYEKMQ (reference sequence).

In this sample, this clone turned up once. The chain recombines TRBV2 with TRBJ1-6, with 8 bases aligning to TRBD1. The CDR3 has 14 amino acids. The germline V gene has CDR1 SNHLY and CDR2 FYNNEI. The V segment lost 5 bases and the J segment 9 bases; nucleotides outside the gene matches: 6. The CDR3 bases are TGTGCCAGCAGTAAGGGGACAGGTTTTTCACCCCTCCACTTT. This gives the protein CASSKGTGFSPLHF.

V usage is TRBV6-5 and J usage is TRBJ2-3; 7 bases align to TRBD2. The germline gives CDR1 MNHEY, CDR2 SVGAGI. V lost 4 bases, J lost 1 base, and 5 bases stayed unmatched. This CDR3 has 15 residues. Here the CDR3 reads CASSSLAGRTDTQYF. CDR3 in DNA: TGTGCCAGCAGTTCGTTAGCGGGTCGCACAGATACGCAGTATTTT.

The chain uses TRBV11-2 and TRBJ2-1, with D tentatively TRBD1 (6 bases). The CDR3 spans 16 residues. V was shortened by 5 bases and J by 0 bases, with 14 bases between the two germline ends. Germline V gene sequence: CDR1 SGHAT, CDR2 FQNNGV. The CDR3 DNA reads as TGTGCCAGCAGCGGAATCAGGGGAAGCTCCTACAATGAGCAGTTCTTC. This codes for CASSGIRGSSYNEQFF.

V and J are TRBV5-1 and TRBJ1-2, with D perhaps TRBD1 (5 bases). V was clipped by 4 bases and J by 2 bases, with 15 bases between them. The CDR3 length is 15 residues. Germline CDR1 reads SGHRS; CDR2 reads YFSETQ. CDR3 DNA: TGCGCCAGCAGCCTCTCAGCAGGGCCCAACTATGGCTACACCTTC. This sequence encodes CASSLSAGPNYGYTF.

The gene calls are TRBV19 and TRBJ1-3; a possible D gene is TRBD1 (5 bases). Germline V gene data show CDR1 as LNHDA and CDR2 as SQIVND (reference sequence). The CDR3 runs to 15 residues. Trimming shortened V by 6 bases and J by 0 bases, and 12 bases separated the two germline ends. The CDR3 loop is CASSMEGYSGNTIYF. CDR3 nucleotide sequence: TGTGCCAGTAGCATGGAGGGGTACTCTGGAAACACCATATATTTT.

The chain joins TRBV9 to TRBJ2-1, with D perhaps TRBD1 (6 bases). Trimming pared 4 bases from V and 6 bases from J, leaving 11 bases between. The CDR3 has 13 amino acids. Germline V lookup: CDR1 SGDLS, CDR2 YYNGEE. The CDR3 loop reads CASSSQGFNEQFF. CDR3 nucleotide sequence: TGTGCCAGCAGCTCCCAGGGGTTCAATGAGCAGTTCTTC.

This chain links TRBV6-5 with TRBJ1-3, with D uncertain. Germline V gene data show CDR1 as MNHEY and CDR2 as SVGAGI. The V end lost 4 bases, the J end lost 2 bases, and 15 bases lay between the germline ends. The CDR3 length is 16 residues. Here the CDR3 reads CASSSNPRWAGNTIYF. The CDR3 coding sequence is TGTGCCAGCAGTTCGAACCCCCGGTGGGCTGGAAACACCATATATTTT.

In DNA, the CDR3 is TGCGCCAGCAGTGCTGACAGGGGTCCTAACTATGGCTACACCTTC. Residues: CASSADRGPNYGYTF. The chain combines TRBV10-1 with TRBJ1-2; TRBD1 aligns across 8 bases. The CDR3 contains 15 residues. V shed 4 bases and J 0 bases; nucleotides not matched to a gene: 4. Germline CDR1 reads WNHNN; CDR2 reads SYGVQD (reference sequence).

The gene calls are TRBV4-2 and TRBJ2-7; D uncertain. V gave up 5 bases and J gave up 0 bases, with 20 bases separating them. The CDR3 runs to 17 residues. Germline loops: CDR1 LGHNA, CDR2 YNFKEQ. CDR3 region: CASSRRPSLESSYEQYF. The CDR3 nucleotides are TGTGCCAGCAGCAGACGCCCCTCACTGGAGAGCTCCTACGAGCAGTACTTC.

The J gene is TRBJ2-3, the V gene TRBV27; 10 bases fit TRBD2. The germline V gene encodes CDR1 MNHEY and CDR2 SMNVEV (reference sequence). Trimming cost V 4 bases and J 3 bases; bases outside gene matches: 1. The CDR3 contains 14 residues. DNA of the CDR3: TGTGCCAGCAGTTCTAGCGGGAGTACAGATACGCAGTATTTT. Its protein is CASSSSGSTDTQYF.

This clone is a singleton in its sample. V is TRBV5-1 and J is TRBJ2-2, with 9 bases lining up with TRBD1. The germline gives CDR1 SGHRS, CDR2 YFSETQ. V lost 0 bases to trimming and J lost 6 bases; unmatched junction nucleotides: 3. This CDR3 is built from 15 residues. The CDR3: CASSLGDRESGELFF. The CDR3 DNA sequence: TGCGCCAGCAGCTTGGGGGACAGGGAGTCCGGGGAGCTGTTTTTT.

This clone was observed a few times. The rearrangement links TRBV5-4 to TRBJ1-1, with D hard to call. CDR1 is SGHNT, CDR2 YYREEE, per germline (reference sequence). The CDR3 length is 13 residues. Trimming stripped 5 bases from V and 0 bases from J, with 8 bases between. The CDR3 DNA reads as TGTGCCAGCAGGTACACCTTGAACACTGAAGCTTTCTTT. Translation: CASRYTLNTEAFF.

The V and J genes are TRBV5-1 and TRBJ2-7, with 10 bases identical to TRBD1. This CDR3 is 14 amino acids long. The germline CDR1 and CDR2 sequences are SGHRS and YFSETQ. The trim removed 7 bases at V and 4 bases at J, leaving 8 bases unmatched. Here the CDR3 reads CASAPGQGVYEQYF. Written as DNA, the CDR3 is TGCGCCAGCGCCCCCGGACAGGGGGTTTACGAGCAGTACTTC.

This chain uses TRBV5-5 with TRBJ2-2; 7 bases agree with TRBD2. The CDR3 has 15 residues. Germline V gives CDR1 SGHKS, CDR2 YYEKEE (reference sequence). Germline trimming cut 0 bases from V and 7 bases from J; bases unmatched to any gene: 6. The CDR3 here is CASSLVSREVGELFF. Here the CDR3 DNA reads TGTGCCAGCAGCTTGGTGTCACGGGAGGTCGGGGAGCTGTTTTTT.

The V call is TRBV12-5, the J call TRBJ2-7; D remains unclear. Trimming stripped 9 bases from V and 3 bases from J, with 12 bases between. Germline lookup yields CDR1 LGHNT and CDR2 FRNRAP. The CDR3 loop spans 12 amino acids. CDR3 residues: CASSSGYYEQYF. CDR3 bases: TGTGCTAGCAGCTCAGGATACTACGAGCAGTACTTC.

The chain employs TRBV2 and TRBJ2-7; 11 bases map to TRBD2. The CDR3 loop spans 18 amino acids. The ends lost 2 bases at V and 2 bases at J; junction bases unmatched: 11. CDR1 and CDR2 (germline): SNHLY, FYNNEI. The CDR3: CASSEILAGGTLTYEQYF. The CDR3 nucleotides are TGTGCCAGCAGTGAAATTCTAGCGGGGGGCACCCTTACCTACGAGCAGTACTTC.